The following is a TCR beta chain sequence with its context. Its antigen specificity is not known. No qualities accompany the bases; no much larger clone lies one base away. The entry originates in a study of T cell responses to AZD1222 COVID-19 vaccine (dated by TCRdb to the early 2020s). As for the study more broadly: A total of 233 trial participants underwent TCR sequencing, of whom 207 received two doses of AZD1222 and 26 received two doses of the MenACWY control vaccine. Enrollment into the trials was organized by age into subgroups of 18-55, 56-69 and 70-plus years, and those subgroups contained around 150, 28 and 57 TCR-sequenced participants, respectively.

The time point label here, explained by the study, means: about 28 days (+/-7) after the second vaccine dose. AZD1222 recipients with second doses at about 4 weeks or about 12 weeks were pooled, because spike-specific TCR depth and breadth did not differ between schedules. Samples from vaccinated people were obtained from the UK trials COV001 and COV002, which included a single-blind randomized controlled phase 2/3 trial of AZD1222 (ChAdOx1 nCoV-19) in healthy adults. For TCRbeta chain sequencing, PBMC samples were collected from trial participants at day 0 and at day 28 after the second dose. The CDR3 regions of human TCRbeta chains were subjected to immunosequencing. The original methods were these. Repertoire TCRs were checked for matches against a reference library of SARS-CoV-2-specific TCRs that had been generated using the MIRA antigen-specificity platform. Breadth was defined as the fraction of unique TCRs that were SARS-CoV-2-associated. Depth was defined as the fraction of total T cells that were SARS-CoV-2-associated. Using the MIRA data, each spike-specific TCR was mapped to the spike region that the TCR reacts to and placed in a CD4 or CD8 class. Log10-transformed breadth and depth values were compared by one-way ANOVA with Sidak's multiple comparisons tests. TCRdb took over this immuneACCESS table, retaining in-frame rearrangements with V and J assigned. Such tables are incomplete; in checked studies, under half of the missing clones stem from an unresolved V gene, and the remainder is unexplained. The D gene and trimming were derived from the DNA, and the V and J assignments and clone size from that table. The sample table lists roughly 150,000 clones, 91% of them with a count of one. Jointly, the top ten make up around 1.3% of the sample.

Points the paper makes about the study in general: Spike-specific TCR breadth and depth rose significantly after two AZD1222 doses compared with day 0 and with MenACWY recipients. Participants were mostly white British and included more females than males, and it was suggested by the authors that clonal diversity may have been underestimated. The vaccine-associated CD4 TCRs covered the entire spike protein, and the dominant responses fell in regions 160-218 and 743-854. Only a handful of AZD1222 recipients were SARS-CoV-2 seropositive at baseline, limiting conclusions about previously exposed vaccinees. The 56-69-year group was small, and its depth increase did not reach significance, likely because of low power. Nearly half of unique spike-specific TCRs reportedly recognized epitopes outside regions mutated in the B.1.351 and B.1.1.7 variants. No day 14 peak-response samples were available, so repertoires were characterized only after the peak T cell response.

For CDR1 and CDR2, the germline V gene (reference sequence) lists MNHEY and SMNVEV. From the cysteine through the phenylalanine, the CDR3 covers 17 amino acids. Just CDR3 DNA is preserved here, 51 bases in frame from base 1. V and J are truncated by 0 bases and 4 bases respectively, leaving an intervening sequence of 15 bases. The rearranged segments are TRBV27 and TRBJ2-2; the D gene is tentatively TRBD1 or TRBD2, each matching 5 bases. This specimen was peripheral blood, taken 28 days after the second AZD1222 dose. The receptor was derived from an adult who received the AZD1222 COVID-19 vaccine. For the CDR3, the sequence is CASSLSPGTHVTGELFF. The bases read TGTGCCAGCAGTTTATCCCCAGGGACCCACGTCACCGGGGAGCTGTTTTTT.